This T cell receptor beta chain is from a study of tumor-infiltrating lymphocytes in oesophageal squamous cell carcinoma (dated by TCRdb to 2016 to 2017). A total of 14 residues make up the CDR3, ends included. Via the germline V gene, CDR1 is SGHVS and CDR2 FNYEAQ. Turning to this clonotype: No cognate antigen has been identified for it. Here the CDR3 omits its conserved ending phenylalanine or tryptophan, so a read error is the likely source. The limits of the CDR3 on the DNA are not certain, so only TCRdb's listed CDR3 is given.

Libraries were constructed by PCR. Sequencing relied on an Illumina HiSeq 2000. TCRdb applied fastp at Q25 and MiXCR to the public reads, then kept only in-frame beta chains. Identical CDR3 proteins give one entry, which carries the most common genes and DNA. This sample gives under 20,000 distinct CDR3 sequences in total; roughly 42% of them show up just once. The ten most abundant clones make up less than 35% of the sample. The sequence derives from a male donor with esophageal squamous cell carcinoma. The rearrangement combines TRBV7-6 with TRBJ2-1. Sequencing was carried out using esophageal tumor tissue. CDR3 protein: CASSADHYGYTFGS.